A selection of T cell receptor beta chains follows, all from one sample in a study of cytomegalovirus exposure and HLA in healthy donors. The data were produced by immunoSEQ multiplex PCR, yet TCRdb's version contains in-frame clones alone and is incomplete. The sample consists of 150,000 to 200,000 clones, approximately 83% of them appearing once. The sample comprised PBMCs. The origin of the receptors is a man aged 18 to 30 in good health and CMV-seropositive. Both conserved end residues are part of each CDR3. Each record gives: V gene, clone size, D gene, CDR3 length, J gene, CDR3 DNA, CDR3 protein. D genes are given only for firm matches. Size values are once, few and many counts, or a class for expanded clones, and some rows have none.

V: TRBV29-1; size: -; D: -; length: 14; J: TRBJ2-1; DNA: TGCAGCGCCCTAGGGGGAGTTGTCTACAATGAGCAGTTCTTC; CDR3: CSALGGVVYNEQFF
V: TRBV5-1; size: -; D: TRBD2; length: 16; J: TRBJ2-5; DNA: TGCGCCAGCAGCTTGGGAGGACTAGCGGATCAAGAGACCCAGTACTTC; CDR3: CASSLGGLADQETQYF
V: TRBV7-3; size: -; D: -; length: 13; J: TRBJ1-1; DNA: TGTGCCAGCAGCTTAATTGAGGGGGCTGAAGCTTTCTTT; CDR3: CASSLIEGAEAFF
V: TRBV7-9; size: once; D: TRBD1; length: 14; J: TRBJ1-2; DNA: TGTGCCAGCAGTTTGGACAGGGCTGGGGATGGCTACACCTTC; CDR3: CASSLDRAGDGYTF
V: TRBV6-1; size: -; D: -; length: 14; J: TRBJ1-4; DNA: TGTGCCAGCAGTCCCGACAGATATAATGAAAAACTGTTTTTT; CDR3: CASSPDRYNEKLFF
V: TRBV4-3; size: -; D: -; length: 15; J: TRBJ1-4; DNA: TGCGCCAGCAGCCAAGGGGGGGGGACTAATGAAAAACTGTTTTTT; CDR3: CASSQGGGTNEKLFF
V: TRBV7-9; size: once; D: -; length: 12; J: TRBJ2-7; DNA: TGTTCCAGCAGCTCAGGCTCCTACGAGCAGTACTTC; CDR3: CSSSSGSYEQYF
V: TRBV4-1; size: -; D: -; length: 15; J: TRBJ2-7; DNA: TGCGCCAGCAGGGAACAGGGAACGGGAAGCTACGAGCAGTACTTC; CDR3: CASREQGTGSYEQYF
V: TRBV5-6; size: few; D: -; length: 12; J: TRBJ1-2; DNA: TGTGCCAGCAGCAAGACAGTCTATGGCTACACCTTC; CDR3: CASSKTVYGYTF
V: TRBV11-2; size: -; D: -; length: 15; J: TRBJ2-7; DNA: TGTGCTAGGGGGAGTACCGAGGGCCCGAACTACGAGCAGTACTTC; CDR3: CARGSTEGPNYEQYF
V: TRBV9; size: -; D: TRBD2; length: 19; J: TRBJ2-3; DNA: TGTGCCAGCAGCGCCCCGACTAGCGGGGGCAACCCTAGCACAGATACGCAGTATTTT; CDR3: CASSAPTSGGNPSTDTQYF
V: TRBV25-1; size: -; D: TRBD1; length: 16; J: TRBJ1-2; DNA: TGTGCCAGCAGCCCAACCCCGGGACAGGGGGCGGCGGGCTACACCTTC; CDR3: CASSPTPGQGAAGYTF
V: TRBV5-1; size: -; D: -; length: 16; J: TRBJ2-7; DNA: TGCGCCAGCAGCACCACCGGACTAAGCGGCTCCTACGAGCAGTACTTC; CDR3: CASSTTGLSGSYEQYF
V: TRBV25-1; size: -; D: -; length: 14; J: TRBJ2-2; DNA: TGTGCCAGCAGTGAGACGGGGGAGGCCGGGGAGCTGTTTTTT; CDR3: CASSETGEAGELFF
V: TRBV7-3; size: -; D: -; length: 14; J: TRBJ2-2; DNA: TGTGCCAGCAGCTTCTCAGGGTTCACCGGGGAGCTGTTTTTT; CDR3: CASSFSGFTGELFF
V: TRBV6-5; size: -; D: TRBD1; length: 15; J: TRBJ2-7; DNA: TGTGCCAGCACCCCCGAAGGGGGCACGCCCTACGAGCAGTACTTC; CDR3: CASTPEGGTPYEQYF
V: TRBV15; size: -; D: -; length: 12; J: TRBJ2-7; DNA: TGTGCCACCAGCAGAGTACCCTACGAGCAGTACTTC; CDR3: CATSRVPYEQYF
V: TRBV12-5; size: -; D: -; length: 15; J: TRBJ2-3; DNA: TGTGCTAGTGCCACAGCCGGGACTCGCACAGATACGCAGTATTTT; CDR3: CASATAGTRTDTQYF
V: TRBV7-3; size: -; D: -; length: 15; J: TRBJ2-1; DNA: TGTGCCAGCAGCTTAACCCCGGTCTCCTACAATGAGCAGTTCTTC; CDR3: CASSLTPVSYNEQFF
V: TRBV7-2; size: -; D: -; length: 17; J: TRBJ1-2; DNA: TGTGCCAGCAGCTTAGGCAGGGCCCCCATACCTAACTATGGCTACACCTTC; CDR3: CASSLGRAPIPNYGYTF
V: TRBV5-6; size: -; D: -; length: 16; J: TRBJ2-3; DNA: TGTGCCAGCAGCTTGTATAACTACAGGGAAAAAGATACGCAGTATTTT; CDR3: CASSLYNYREKDTQYF
V: TRBV29-1; size: -; D: -; length: 16; J: TRBJ1-4; DNA: TGCAGCGTCCGACTTAAAAGGGAATTTCGGGGGGAAAAACTGTTTTTT; CDR3: CSVRLKREFRGEKLFF
V: TRBV2; size: -; D: -; length: 14; J: TRBJ1-4; DNA: TGTGCCAGCAGCTTCGGACAGATTAACGAAAAACTGTTTTTT; CDR3: CASSFGQINEKLFF
V: TRBV30; size: -; D: -; length: 16; J: TRBJ1-2; DNA: TGTGCCTGGAGCCCAGTAGGGGGAAAGGGGTACTATGGCTACACCTTC; CDR3: CAWSPVGGKGYYGYTF
V: TRBV7-8; size: -; D: -; length: 15; J: TRBJ2-5; DNA: TGTGCCAGCAGCTTACAGGTGCCCACTCGGGAGACCCAGTACTTC; CDR3: CASSLQVPTRETQYF
V: TRBV6-4; size: -; D: -; length: 12; J: TRBJ1-2; DNA: TGTGCCAGCAGCTTAGTGGGCCAGGGCTACACCTTC; CDR3: CASSLVGQGYTF
V: TRBV11-3; size: -; D: -; length: 14; J: TRBJ1-4; DNA: TGTGCCAGCAGTAGAGCGGGACGGTATGAAAAACTGTTTTTT; CDR3: CASSRAGRYEKLFF
V: TRBV9; size: -; D: TRBD2; length: 14; J: TRBJ2-7; DNA: TGTGCCAGCAGCCCAGGCGGGGGGCCTTACGAGCAGTACTTC; CDR3: CASSPGGGPYEQYF
V: TRBV5-1; size: -; D: -; length: 15; J: TRBJ1-6; DNA: TGCGCCAGCAGCCTTCAGATCGTAAATAATTCACCCCTCCACTTT; CDR3: CASSLQIVNNSPLHF
V: TRBV29-1; size: -; D: TRBD1; length: 12; J: TRBJ2-2; DNA: TGCAGCGTAGGACAGGGGCCCGGGGAGCTGTTTTTT; CDR3: CSVGQGPGELFF
V: TRBV25-1; size: once; D: TRBD1; length: 14; J: TRBJ2-7; DNA: TGTGCCAGCAGTGTTAAGGACAGGGGCCACGAGCAGTACTTC; CDR3: CASSVKDRGHEQYF
V: TRBV19; size: -; D: -; length: 17; J: TRBJ1-5; DNA: TGTGCCAGTAGTCCTCCCGTTTTTGGTGACGGGAATCAGCCCCAGCATTTT; CDR3: CASSPPVFGDGNQPQHF
V: TRBV18; size: -; D: -; length: 14; J: TRBJ2-3; DNA: TGTGCCAGCTCATTTGGACAGCGTGGAGATACGCAGTATTTT; CDR3: CASSFGQRGDTQYF
V: TRBV5-6; size: -; D: -; length: 18; J: TRBJ2-3; DNA: TGTGCCAGCAGCTTGGTAGGGGACACGAGGGGTCACACAGATACGCAGTATTTT; CDR3: CASSLVGDTRGHTDTQYF
V: TRBV7-6; size: -; D: TRBD2; length: 17; J: TRBJ2-5; DNA: TGTGCCAGCAGCTTAGCCGGTAGACTAGCGGGAGGAGGGACCCAGTACTTC; CDR3: CASSLAGRLAGGGTQYF
V: TRBV9; size: -; D: TRBD1; length: 14; J: TRBJ2-1; DNA: TGTGCCAGCAGCCCCCGACAGGGTCGGAGTGAGCAGTTCTTC; CDR3: CASSPRQGRSEQFF
V: TRBV28; size: -; D: TRBD1; length: 14; J: TRBJ1-5; DNA: TGTGCCAGCAGTTCCGGACAGGGGGACCAGCCCCAGCATTTT; CDR3: CASSSGQGDQPQHF
V: TRBV28; size: -; D: -; length: 15; J: TRBJ1-2; DNA: TGTGCCAGCAGTTTGTCAGGTCCACGGTCCTATGGCTACACCTTC; CDR3: CASSLSGPRSYGYTF
V: TRBV4-1; size: -; D: -; length: 12; J: TRBJ2-2; DNA: TGCGCCAGCAGCCACGCGGCGGGGGAGCTGTTTTTT; CDR3: CASSHAAGELFF
V: TRBV14; size: -; D: -; length: 16; J: TRBJ2-3; DNA: TGTGCCAGCAGCCAAGGCCTCGACAGGAACACAGATACGCAGTATTTT; CDR3: CASSQGLDRNTDTQYF
V: TRBV27; size: -; D: -; length: 14; J: TRBJ2-7; DNA: TGTGCCAGCAGTCCCGTCCGATGGGGGGACGAGCAGTACTTC; CDR3: CASSPVRWGDEQYF
V: TRBV7-2; size: once; D: TRBD2; length: 14; J: TRBJ2-7; DNA: TGTGCCAGCAGCCACCGGGCGGGGGCCTACGAGCAGTACTTC; CDR3: CASSHRAGAYEQYF
V: TRBV5-1; size: -; D: -; length: 15; J: TRBJ1-4; DNA: TGCGCCAGCAGCTTGGACTCGGGAGGGGATGAAAAACTGTTTTTT; CDR3: CASSLDSGGDEKLFF
V: TRBV25-1; size: -; D: TRBD1; length: 16; J: TRBJ1-2; DNA: TGTGCCAGCAGTGCGACAGGGGGGAAACTTTTCTATGGCTACACCTTC; CDR3: CASSATGGKLFYGYTF
V: TRBV19; size: -; D: -; length: 14; J: TRBJ1-1; DNA: TGTGCCAGCGGCCCCACAGCAACGAACACTGAAGCTTTCTTT; CDR3: CASGPTATNTEAFF
V: TRBV4-3; size: -; D: -; length: 14; J: TRBJ1-1; DNA: TGCGCCAGCAGCCAAGCTCAGGTGAACACTGAAGCTTTCTTT; CDR3: CASSQAQVNTEAFF
V: TRBV29-1; size: -; D: -; length: 8; J: TRBJ1-2; DNA: TGCAGTACTCCTCGCTACACCTTC; CDR3: CSTPRYTF
V: TRBV4-1; size: -; D: TRBD1; length: 15; J: TRBJ1-3; DNA: TGCGCCAGCAGCCAGGACAGGGGGCCTGGAAACACCATATATTTT; CDR3: CASSQDRGPGNTIYF
V: TRBV28; size: -; D: TRBD2; length: 15; J: TRBJ2-1; DNA: TGTGCCAGCAGTTCCGAGCGGGGGCCCTACAATGAGCAGTTCTTC; CDR3: CASSSERGPYNEQFF
V: TRBV7-9; size: -; D: -; length: 14; J: TRBJ2-4; DNA: TGTGCCAGCAGCCCCGCGGTAGATGGAACCATTCAGTACTTC; CDR3: CASSPAVDGTIQYF
V: TRBV2; size: -; D: -; length: 14; J: TRBJ2-2; DNA: TGTGCCAGCATGGCGGGGGCAGGCACCGGGGAGCTGTTTTTT; CDR3: CASMAGAGTGELFF
V: TRBV6-4; size: -; D: -; length: 13; J: TRBJ2-2; DNA: TGTGCCAGCAGTGGGGACTACACCGGGGAGCTGTTTTTT; CDR3: CASSGDYTGELFF
V: TRBV7-6; size: once; D: TRBD2; length: 17; J: TRBJ2-3; DNA: TGTGCCAGCAGCCCTCTTCCCCTAGCGGGGGGCACAGATACGCAGTATTTT; CDR3: CASSPLPLAGGTDTQYF
V: TRBV10-2; size: -; D: -; length: 15; J: TRBJ1-2; DNA: TGCGCCAGCAGTGATAGCCCGGTTAATAACTATGGCTACACCTTC; CDR3: CASSDSPVNNYGYTF